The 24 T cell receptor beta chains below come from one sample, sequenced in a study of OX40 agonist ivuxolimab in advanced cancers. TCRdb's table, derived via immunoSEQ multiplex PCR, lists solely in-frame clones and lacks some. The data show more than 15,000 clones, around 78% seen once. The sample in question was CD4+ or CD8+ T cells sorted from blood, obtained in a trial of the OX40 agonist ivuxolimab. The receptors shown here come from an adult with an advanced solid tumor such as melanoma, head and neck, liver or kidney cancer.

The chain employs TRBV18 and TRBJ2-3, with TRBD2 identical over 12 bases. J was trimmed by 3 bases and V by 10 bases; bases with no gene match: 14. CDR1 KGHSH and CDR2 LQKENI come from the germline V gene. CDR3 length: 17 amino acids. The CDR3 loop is CATTGQTGTSGTDTQYF. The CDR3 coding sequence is TGTGCCACTACCGGACAGACCGGGACTAGCGGGACAGATACGCAGTATTTT.

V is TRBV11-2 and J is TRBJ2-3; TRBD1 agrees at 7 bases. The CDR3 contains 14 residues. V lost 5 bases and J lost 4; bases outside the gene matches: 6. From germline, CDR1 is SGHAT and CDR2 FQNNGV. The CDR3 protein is CASSVMTGPDTQYF. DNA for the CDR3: TGTGCCAGCAGCGTAATGACAGGGCCAGATACGCAGTATTTT.

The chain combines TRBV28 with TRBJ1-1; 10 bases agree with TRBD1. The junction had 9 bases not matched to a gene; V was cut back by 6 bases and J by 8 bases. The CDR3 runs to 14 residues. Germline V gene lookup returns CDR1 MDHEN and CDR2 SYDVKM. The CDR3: CASRPWGTGVEAFF. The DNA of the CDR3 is TGTGCCAGCAGGCCCTGGGGGACAGGGGTGGAAGCTTTCTTT.

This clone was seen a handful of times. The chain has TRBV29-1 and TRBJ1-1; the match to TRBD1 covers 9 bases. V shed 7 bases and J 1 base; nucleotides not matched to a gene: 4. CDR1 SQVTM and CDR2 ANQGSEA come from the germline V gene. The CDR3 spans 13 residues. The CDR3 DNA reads TGCAGCGACGAGGGACAGGGGAACACTGAAGCTTTCTTT. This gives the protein CSDEGQGNTEAFF.

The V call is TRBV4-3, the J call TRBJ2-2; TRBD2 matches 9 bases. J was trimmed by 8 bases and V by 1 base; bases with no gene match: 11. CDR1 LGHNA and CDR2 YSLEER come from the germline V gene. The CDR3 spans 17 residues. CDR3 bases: TGCGCCAGCAGCCAAGGGCCCAGCGGGGGGCCCTTAGGGGAGCTGTTTTTT. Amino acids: CASSQGPSGGPLGELFF.

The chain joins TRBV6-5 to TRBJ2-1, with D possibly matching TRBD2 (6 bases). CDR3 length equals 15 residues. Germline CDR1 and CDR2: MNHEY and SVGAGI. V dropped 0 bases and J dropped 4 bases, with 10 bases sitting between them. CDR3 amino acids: CASSYSGGEYNEQFF. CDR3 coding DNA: TGTGCCAGCAGTTACTCAGGCGGGGAATACAATGAGCAGTTCTTC.

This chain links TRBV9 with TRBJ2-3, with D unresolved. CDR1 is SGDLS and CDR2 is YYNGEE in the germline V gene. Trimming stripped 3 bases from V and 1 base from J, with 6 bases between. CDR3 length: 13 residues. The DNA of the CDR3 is TGTGCCAGCAGCGGCGAGGGCACAGATACGCAGTATTTT. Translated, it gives CASSGEGTDTQYF.

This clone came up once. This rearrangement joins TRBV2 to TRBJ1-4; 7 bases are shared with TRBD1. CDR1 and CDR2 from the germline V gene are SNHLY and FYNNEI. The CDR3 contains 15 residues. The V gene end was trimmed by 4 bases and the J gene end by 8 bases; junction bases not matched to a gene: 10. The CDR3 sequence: CASSGVTGEGEKLFF. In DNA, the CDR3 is TGTGCCAGCAGTGGGGTCACAGGGGAGGGAGAAAAACTGTTTTTT.

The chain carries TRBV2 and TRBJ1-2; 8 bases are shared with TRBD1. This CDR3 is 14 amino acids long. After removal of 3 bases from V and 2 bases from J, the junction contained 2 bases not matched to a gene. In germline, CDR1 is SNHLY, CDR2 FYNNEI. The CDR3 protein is CASSEDRANYGYTF. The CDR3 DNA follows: TGTGCCAGCAGTGAGGACAGGGCAAACTATGGCTACACCTTC.

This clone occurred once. CDR3: CASSLAGTPYEQYF. The DNA of the CDR3 is TGTGCCAGCAGCTTAGCGGGCACTCCGTACGAGCAGTACTTC. The chain recombines TRBV7-9 with TRBJ2-7, with D uncertain. The V end lost 0 bases, the J end lost 4 bases, and 10 bases lay between the germline ends. The CDR3 loop spans 14 amino acids. In germline, CDR1 is SEHNR, CDR2 FQNEAQ (reference sequence).

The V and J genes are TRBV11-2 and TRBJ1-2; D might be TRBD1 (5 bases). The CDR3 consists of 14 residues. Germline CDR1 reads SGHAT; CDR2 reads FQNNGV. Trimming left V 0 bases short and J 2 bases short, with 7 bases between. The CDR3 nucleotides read TGTGCCAGCAGCTTAGACAGGGAGAACTATGGCTACACCTTC. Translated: CASSLDRENYGYTF.

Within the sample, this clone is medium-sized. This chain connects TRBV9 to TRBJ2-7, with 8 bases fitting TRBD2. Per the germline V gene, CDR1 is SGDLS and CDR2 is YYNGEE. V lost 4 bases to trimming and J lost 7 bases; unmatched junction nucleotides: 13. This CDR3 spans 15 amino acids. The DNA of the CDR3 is TGTGCCAGCAGCCCCTGGGGAGCGGGAGCAAGAGAGCAGTACTTC. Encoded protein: CASSPWGAGAREQYF. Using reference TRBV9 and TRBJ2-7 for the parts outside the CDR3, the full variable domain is DSGVTQTPKHLITATGQRVTLRCSPRSGDLSVYWYQQSLDQGLQFLIQYYNGEERAKGNILERFSAQQFPDLHSELNLSSLELGDSALYFCASSPWGAGAREQYFGPGTRLTVT.

CDR3: CASSVGGEKLFF. The CDR3 DNA reads TGTGCCAGCAGCGTGGGAGGTGAAAAACTGTTTTTT. The chain links TRBV7-9 to TRBJ1-4, with no clear D. V was clipped by 5 bases and J by 7 bases, with 8 bases between them. CDR3 length: 12 residues. Germline V gene sequence: CDR1 SEHNR, CDR2 FQNEAQ (reference sequence).

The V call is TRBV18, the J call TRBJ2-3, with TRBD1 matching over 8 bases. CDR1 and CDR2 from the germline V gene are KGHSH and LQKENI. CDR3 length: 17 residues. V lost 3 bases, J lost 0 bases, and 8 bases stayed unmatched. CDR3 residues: CASSPDRVLRSTDTQYF. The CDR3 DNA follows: TGTGCCAGCTCACCGGACAGGGTCCTGCGTAGCACAGATACGCAGTATTTT.

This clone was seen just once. The CDR3 DNA follows: TGTGCCAGCAGCTTAGGTGCTGGCAGCTATGGCTACACCTTC. Its protein product is CASSLGAGSYGYTF. The chain joins TRBV7-9 to TRBJ1-2, with D hard to call. Trimming removed 1 base from V and 4 bases from J, with 10 bases in between. This CDR3 has 14 residues. Looked up from germline, CDR1 is SEHNR and CDR2 is FQNEAQ (reference sequence).

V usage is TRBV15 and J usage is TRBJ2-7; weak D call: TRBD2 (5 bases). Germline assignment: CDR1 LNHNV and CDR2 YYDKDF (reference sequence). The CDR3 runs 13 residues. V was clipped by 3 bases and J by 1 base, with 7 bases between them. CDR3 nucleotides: TGTGCCACCAGCAGGCGGGTTTCCTACGAGCAGTACTTC. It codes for CATSRRVSYEQYF. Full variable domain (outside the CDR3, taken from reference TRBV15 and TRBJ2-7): DAMVIQNPRYQVTQFGKPVTLSCSQTLNHNVMYWYQQKSSQAPKLLFHYYDKDFNNEADTPDNFQSRRPNTSFCFLDIRSPGLGDTAMYLCATSRRVSYEQYFGPGTRLTVT.

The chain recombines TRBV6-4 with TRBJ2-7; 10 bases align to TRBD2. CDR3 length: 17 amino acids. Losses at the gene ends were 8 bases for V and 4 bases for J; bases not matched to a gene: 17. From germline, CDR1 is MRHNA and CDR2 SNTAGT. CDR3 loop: CASEALAGSRGPYEQYF. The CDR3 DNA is TGTGCCAGCGAAGCACTAGCGGGGTCACGGGGCCCTTACGAGCAGTACTTC.

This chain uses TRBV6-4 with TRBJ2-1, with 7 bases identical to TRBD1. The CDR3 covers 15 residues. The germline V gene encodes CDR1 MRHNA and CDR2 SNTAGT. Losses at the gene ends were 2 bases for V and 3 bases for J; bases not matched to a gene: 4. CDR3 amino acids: CASSDGQAGYNEQFF. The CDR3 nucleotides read TGTGCCAGCAGTGACGGACAGGCTGGCTACAATGAGCAGTTCTTC.

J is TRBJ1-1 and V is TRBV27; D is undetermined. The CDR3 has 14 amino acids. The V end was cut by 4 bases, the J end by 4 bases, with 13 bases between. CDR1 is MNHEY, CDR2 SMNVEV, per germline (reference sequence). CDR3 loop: CASSWSVMGTEAFF. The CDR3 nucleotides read TGTGCCAGCAGTTGGTCAGTCATGGGCACTGAAGCTTTCTTT.

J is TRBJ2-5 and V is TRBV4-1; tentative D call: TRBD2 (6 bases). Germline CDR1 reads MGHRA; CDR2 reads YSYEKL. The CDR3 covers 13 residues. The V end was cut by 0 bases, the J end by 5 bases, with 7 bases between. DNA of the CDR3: TGCGCCAGCAGCCAAGATCGGGAGGAGACCCAGTACTTC. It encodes CASSQDREETQYF.

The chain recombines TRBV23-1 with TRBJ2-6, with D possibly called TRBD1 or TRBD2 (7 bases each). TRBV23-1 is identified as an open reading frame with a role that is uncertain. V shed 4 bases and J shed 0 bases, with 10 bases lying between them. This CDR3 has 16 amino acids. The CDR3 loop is CASSREGASGANVLTF. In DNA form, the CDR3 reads TGCGCCAGCAGTCGGGAGGGGGCCTCTGGGGCCAACGTCCTGACTTTC.

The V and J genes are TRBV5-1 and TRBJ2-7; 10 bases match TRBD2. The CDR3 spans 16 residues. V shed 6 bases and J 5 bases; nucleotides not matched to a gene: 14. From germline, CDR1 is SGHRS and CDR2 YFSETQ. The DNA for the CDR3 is TGCGCCAGCACTCTCGGACCAGCGGGAGGGCCGGACGAGCAGTACTTC. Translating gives CASTLGPAGGPDEQYF.

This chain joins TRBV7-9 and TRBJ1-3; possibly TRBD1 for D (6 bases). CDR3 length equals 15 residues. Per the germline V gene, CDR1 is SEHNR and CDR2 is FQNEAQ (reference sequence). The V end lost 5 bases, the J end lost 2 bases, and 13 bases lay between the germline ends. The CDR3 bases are TGTGCCAGCAGCCCTTCGGACAGACCTGGAAACACCATATATTTT. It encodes CASSPSDRPGNTIYF.

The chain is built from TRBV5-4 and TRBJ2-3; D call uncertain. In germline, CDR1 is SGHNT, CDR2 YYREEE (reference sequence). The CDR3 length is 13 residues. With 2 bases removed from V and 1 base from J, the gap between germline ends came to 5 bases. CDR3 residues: CASSLSGTDTQYF. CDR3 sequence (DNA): TGTGCCAGCAGCTTATCCGGCACAGATACGCAGTATTTT.